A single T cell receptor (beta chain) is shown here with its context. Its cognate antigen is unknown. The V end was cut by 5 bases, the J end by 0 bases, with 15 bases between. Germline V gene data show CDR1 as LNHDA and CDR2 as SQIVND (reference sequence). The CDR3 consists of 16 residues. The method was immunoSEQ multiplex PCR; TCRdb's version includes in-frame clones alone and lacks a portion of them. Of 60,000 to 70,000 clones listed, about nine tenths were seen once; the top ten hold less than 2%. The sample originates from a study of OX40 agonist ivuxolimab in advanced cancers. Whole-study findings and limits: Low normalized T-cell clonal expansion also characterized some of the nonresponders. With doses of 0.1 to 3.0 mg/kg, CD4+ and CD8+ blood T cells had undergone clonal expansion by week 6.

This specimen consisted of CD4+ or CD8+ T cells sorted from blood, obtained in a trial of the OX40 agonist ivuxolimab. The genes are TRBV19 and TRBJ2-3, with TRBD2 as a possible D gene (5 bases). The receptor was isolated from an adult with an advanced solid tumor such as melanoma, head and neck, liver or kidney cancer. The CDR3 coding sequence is TGTGCCAGTAGTCCAAAGGCAGCGGCGAGCACAGATACGCAGTATTTT. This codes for CASSPKAAASTDTQYF.